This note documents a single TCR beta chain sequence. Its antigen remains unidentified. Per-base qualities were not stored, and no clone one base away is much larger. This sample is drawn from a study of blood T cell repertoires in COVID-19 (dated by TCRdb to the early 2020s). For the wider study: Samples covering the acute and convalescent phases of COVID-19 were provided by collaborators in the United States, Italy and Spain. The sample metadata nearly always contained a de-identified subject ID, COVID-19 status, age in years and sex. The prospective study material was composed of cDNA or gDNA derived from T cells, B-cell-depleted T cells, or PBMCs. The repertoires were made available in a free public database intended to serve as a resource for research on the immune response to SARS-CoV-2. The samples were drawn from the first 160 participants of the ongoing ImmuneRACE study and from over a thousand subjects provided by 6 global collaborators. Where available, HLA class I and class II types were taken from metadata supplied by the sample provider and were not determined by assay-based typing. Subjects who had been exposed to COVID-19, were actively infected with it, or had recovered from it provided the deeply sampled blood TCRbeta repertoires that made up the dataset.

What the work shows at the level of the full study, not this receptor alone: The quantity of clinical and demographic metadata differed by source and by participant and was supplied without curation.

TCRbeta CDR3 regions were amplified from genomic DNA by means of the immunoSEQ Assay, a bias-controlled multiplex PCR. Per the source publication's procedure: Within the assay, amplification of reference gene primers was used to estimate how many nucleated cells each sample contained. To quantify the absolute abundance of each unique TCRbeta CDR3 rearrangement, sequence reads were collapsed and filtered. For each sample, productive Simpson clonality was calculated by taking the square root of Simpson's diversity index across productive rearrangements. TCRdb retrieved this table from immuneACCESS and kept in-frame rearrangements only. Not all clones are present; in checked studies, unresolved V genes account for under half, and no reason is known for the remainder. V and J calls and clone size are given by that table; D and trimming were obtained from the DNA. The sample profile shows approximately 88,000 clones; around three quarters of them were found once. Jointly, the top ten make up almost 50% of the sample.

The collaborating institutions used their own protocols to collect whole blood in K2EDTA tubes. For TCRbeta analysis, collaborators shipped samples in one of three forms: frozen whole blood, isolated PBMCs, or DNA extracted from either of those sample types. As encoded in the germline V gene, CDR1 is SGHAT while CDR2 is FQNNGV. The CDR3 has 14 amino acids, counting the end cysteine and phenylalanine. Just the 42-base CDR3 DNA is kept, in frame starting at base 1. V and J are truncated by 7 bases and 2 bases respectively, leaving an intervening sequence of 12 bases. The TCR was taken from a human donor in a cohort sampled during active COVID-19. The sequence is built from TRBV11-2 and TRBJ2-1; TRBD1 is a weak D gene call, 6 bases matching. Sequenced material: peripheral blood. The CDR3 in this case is CASTAGAAYNEQFF. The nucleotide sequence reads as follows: TGTGCCAGCACCGCAGGGGCGGCCTACAATGAGCAGTTCTTC.